Listed here are 2 T cell receptor beta chains from one sample, sequenced in a study of T cells after yellow fever vaccination. TCRdb used MiXCR to reprocess the 5' RACE reads, holding one entry per CDR3 protein. Found here are some 350,000 distinct CDR3 sequences, more than 8.5% of them singletons; the top ten hold roughly 17%. The starting material was PBMCs, obtained on the day of the first yellow fever vaccination. The receptors shown here come from a man aged 18 to 35 who received the YFV17D yellow fever vaccine.

This clonotype was counted only a few times. The chain carries TRBV27 and TRBJ2-6; perhaps TRBD1 as D (5 bases). With 1 base removed from V and 4 bases from J, the gap between germline ends came to 8 bases. Per germline, CDR1 MNHEY and CDR2 SMNVEV (reference sequence). The CDR3 sequence is 15 residues long. DNA of the CDR3: TGTGCCAGCAGTTTATGGGGCGACGGGGCCAACGTCCTGACTTTC. Translation: CASSLWGDGANVLTF.

This clonotype came up many times. The chain combines TRBV28 with TRBJ1-2; maybe TRBD1 (5 bases). Germline V gene data show CDR1 as MDHEN and CDR2 as SYDVKM. The CDR3 is 14 amino acids. Trimming cost V 3 bases and J 8 bases, with 16 bases left between them. The CDR3 sequence: CASSLAGDYEGYTF. For the CDR3, the DNA is TGTGCCAGCAGTTTGGCGGGGGACTATGAGGGCTACACCTTC.